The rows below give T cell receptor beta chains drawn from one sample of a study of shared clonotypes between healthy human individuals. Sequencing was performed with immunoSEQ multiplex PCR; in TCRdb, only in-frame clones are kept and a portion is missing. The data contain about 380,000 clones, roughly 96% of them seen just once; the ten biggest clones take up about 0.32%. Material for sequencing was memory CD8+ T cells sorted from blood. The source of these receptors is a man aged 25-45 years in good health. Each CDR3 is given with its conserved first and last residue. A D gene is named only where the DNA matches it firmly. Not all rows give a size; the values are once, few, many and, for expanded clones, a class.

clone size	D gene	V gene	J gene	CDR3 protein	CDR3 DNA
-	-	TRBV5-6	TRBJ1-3	CASSLGLRFSGNTIYF	TGTGCCAGCAGCCTCGGGCTCCGCTTCTCTGGAAACACCATATATTTT
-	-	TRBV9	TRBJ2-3	CASSPVISTDTQYF	TGTGCCAGCAGCCCAGTTATTAGCACAGATACGCAGTATTTT
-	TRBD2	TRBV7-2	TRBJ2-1	CASRPLAGGGDEQFF	TGTGCCAGCAGGCCTTTAGCGGGAGGGGGGGATGAGCAGTTCTTC
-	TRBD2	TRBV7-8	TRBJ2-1	CASSFLLLAENEQFF	TGTGCCAGCAGCTTTTTGTTACTAGCGGAGAATGAGCAGTTCTTC
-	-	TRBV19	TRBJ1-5	CASSIAGLTNQPQHF	TGTGCCAGTAGTATAGCGGGACTGACCAATCAGCCCCAGCATTTT
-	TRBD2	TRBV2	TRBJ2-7	CASLPGGSSYEQYF	TGTGCCAGTCTTCCTGGCGGGAGCTCCTACGAGCAGTACTTC
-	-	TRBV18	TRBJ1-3	CASSPTEGTVGNTIYF	TGTGCCAGCTCCCCCACGGAGGGTACGGTGGGAAACACCATATATTTT
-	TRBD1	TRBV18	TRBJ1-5	CASSLGDRGSNQPQHF	TGTGCCAGCTCACTAGGGGACAGGGGAAGCAATCAGCCCCAGCATTTT
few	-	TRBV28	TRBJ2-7	CASSLQDYEQYF	TGTGCCAGCAGTTTACAGGACTACGAGCAGTACTTC
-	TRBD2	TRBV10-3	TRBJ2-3	CAASGTSGSTDTQYF	TGTGCCGCCTCCGGAACTAGCGGCTCCACAGATACGCAGTATTTT
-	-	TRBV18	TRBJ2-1	CASSPRHSGSYNEQFF	TGTGCCAGCTCACCAAGGCACAGCGGGTCCTACAATGAGCAGTTCTTC
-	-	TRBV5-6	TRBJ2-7	CASSFRGFEQYF	TGTGCCAGCAGCTTTCGGGGATTCGAGCAGTACTTC
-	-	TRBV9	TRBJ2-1	CASSVDHNEQFF	TGTGCCAGCAGCGTAGATCACAATGAGCAGTTCTTC
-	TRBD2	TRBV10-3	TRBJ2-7	CAISNGGSYEQYF	TGTGCCATCTCAAACGGCGGGAGCTACGAGCAGTACTTC
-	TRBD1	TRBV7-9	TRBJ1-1	CASSPRQGLRTEAFF	TGTGCCAGCAGCCCTAGACAGGGCTTACGGACTGAAGCTTTCTTT
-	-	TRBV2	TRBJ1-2	CALRAGYGYTF	TGTGCCCTCAGGGCCGGCTATGGCTACACCTTC
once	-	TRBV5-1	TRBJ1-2	CASSLDRADYGYTF	TGCGCCAGCAGCTTGGACAGGGCGGACTATGGCTACACCTTC
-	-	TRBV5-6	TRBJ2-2	CASSFAARGTGELFF	TGTGCCAGCAGCTTCGCCGCACGGGGGACCGGGGAGCTGTTTTTT
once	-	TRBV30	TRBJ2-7	CAWSSYYEQYF	TGTGCCTGGAGCTCGTACTACGAGCAGTACTTC
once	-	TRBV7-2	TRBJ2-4	CASSLDAGALAKNIQYF	TGTGCCAGCAGCTTAGACGCGGGGGCGTTAGCCAAAAACATTCAGTACTTC
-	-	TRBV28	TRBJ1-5	CASMGQGWQPQHF	TGTGCCAGCATGGGGCAGGGATGGCAGCCCCAGCATTTT
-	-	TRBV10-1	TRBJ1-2	CASSGAPWNGYTF	TGCGCCAGCAGTGGAGCCCCATGGAATGGCTACACCTTC
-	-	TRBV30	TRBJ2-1	CAWSRFGGPYNEQFF	TGTGCCTGGAGTCGCTTTGGGGGACCCTACAATGAGCAGTTCTTC
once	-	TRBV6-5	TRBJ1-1	CAAKQGEEAFF	TGTGCCGCGAAACAGGGTGAGGAAGCTTTCTTT
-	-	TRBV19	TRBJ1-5	CASTGVRRGKNQPQHF	TGTGCCAGTACTGGGGTTCGCAGGGGAAAAAATCAGCCCCAGCATTTT
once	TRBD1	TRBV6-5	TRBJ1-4	CASSRRGGTNEKLFF	TGTGCCAGCAGTCGAAGAGGGGGCACTAATGAAAAACTGTTTTTT
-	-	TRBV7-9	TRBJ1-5	CASSLEGGFQPQHF	TGTGCCAGCAGCTTAGAGGGGGGTTTTCAGCCCCAGCATTTT